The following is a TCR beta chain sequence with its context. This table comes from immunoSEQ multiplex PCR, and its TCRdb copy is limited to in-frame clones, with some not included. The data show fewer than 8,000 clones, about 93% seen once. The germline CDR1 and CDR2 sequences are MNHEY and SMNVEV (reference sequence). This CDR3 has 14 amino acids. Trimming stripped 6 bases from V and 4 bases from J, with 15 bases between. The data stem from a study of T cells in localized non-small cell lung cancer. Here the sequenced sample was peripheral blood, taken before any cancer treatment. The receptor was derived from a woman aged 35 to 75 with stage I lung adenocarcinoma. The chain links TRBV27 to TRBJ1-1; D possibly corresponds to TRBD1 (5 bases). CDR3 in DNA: TGTGCCAGCAGAAACGCTGACAGAGGCACTGAAGCTTTCTTT. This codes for CASRNADRGTEAFF.